This T cell receptor beta chain comes out of a study of blood T cell repertoires in COVID-19. Sequencing used immunoSEQ multiplex PCR; TCRdb keeps in-frame clones, though not all of them. The sample lists roughly 120,000 clones, more than 75% occurring once. The CDR3 is made up of 13 amino acids. The germline CDR1 and CDR2 sequences are MNHEY and SVGAGI. Trimming cost V 7 bases and J 7 bases; bases outside gene matches: 9. Specimen: peripheral blood. This TCR was sampled from a man in his 60s with acute or convalescent COVID-19. The chain couples TRBV6-5 to TRBJ2-7; 8 bases are a match to TRBD2. The CDR3, as DNA: TGTGCCAGCACCAGCGGGAGACGGGAAGAGCAGTACTTC. It specifies CASTSGRREEQYF.